This entry lists 20 T cell receptor beta chains sequenced from one sample in a study of tumor-infiltrating lymphocytes in primary liver carcinoma. Germline DNA was also extracted, while the blood RNA originated from unsorted whole blood. The input was about 490 ng total RNA; TCR beta cDNA was made from it with a constant-region primer. Libraries for TCR beta were built through three nested multiplex PCR rounds, which together made up a slightly modified ARM-PCR procedure. It was with TRBV1-TRBV30 forward primers and a C-beta reverse primer that the first two PCR rounds were run, at approximately 9 cycles each. TCRdb re-analysed the multiplex PCR reads in MiXCR, keeping a single row per CDR3 protein. The top ten clones hold over 15% of a sample with over 250,000 distinct CDR3 sequences, 58% of them seen once. The sequenced sample was peripheral blood. The receptors derive from a young woman with primary liver carcinoma and hepatitis B virus infection.

This clonotype was picked up many times. CDR3: CASSPLQGNTGELFF. In DNA, the CDR3 is TGTGCCAGCAGTCCCTTACAGGGGAACACCGGGGAGCTGTTTTTT. V is TRBV12-3 or TRBV12-4 and J is TRBJ2-2, with D perhaps matching TRBD1 (6 bases). Trimming pared 5 bases from V and 1 base from J, leaving 11 bases between. The CDR3 sequence is 15 residues long.

Notes on this clonotype: A much larger clone differs by one base, so this may be a read error. The CDR3 is CASSYPGGGTRELFF. The CDR3 nucleotides read TGTGCCAGCAGTTACCCCGGGGGCGGCACCCGGGAGCTGTTTTTT. The gene calls are TRBV6-6 and TRBJ2-2, with D perhaps matching TRBD1 or TRBD2 (6 bases each). CDR1 is MNHNY and CDR2 is SVGAGI in the germline V gene (reference sequence). The CDR3 runs to 15 residues.

On this clonotype: A much larger clone lies a single base off, so this may be a read error. The V call is TRBV5-6, the J call TRBJ1-1; TRBD1 might be the D (5 bases). Looked up from germline, CDR1 is SGHDT and CDR2 is YYEEEE. This CDR3 region has 13 residues. CDR3 nucleotide sequence: TGTGCCGGCAGCTGGCAGGGGAACACTGAAGCTTTCTTT. This codes for CAGSWQGNTEAFF.

V usage is TRBV6-5 and J usage is TRBJ2-1, with 7 bases matching TRBD2. This CDR3 is built from 14 residues. Germline values: CDR1 MNHEY, CDR2 SVGAGI. V lost 4 bases, J lost 5 bases, and 5 bases stayed unmatched. The CDR3 spells CASSLAGANNEQFF. CDR3 sequence (DNA): TGTGCCAGCAGTTTGGCGGGAGCGAACAATGAGCAGTTCTTC.

The chain joins TRBV7-9 to TRBJ2-5, with 8 bases identical to TRBD1. The CDR3 has 16 residues. The V gene end was trimmed by 6 bases and the J gene end by 4 bases; junction bases not matched to a gene: 13. The germline gives CDR1 SEHNR, CDR2 FQNEAQ (reference sequence). CDR3 sequence: CASSYAAGQGRETQYF. The CDR3 nucleotides are TGTGCCAGCAGTTACGCCGCAGGACAGGGACGAGAGACCCAGTACTTC.

Only one count was recorded for this clonotype. A single base separates this from a much larger clone, so it may be a read error. V usage is TRBV6-1 and J usage is TRBJ2-1; 10 bases match TRBD1. The DNA end favors TRBJ2-7, so the J call may be wrong. Germline V gene data show CDR1 as MNHNS and CDR2 as SASEGT. The CDR3 is made up of 15 amino acids. CDR3 sequence (DNA): TGTGCCAGCAGTGAACGGGACAGGGGTTACAATGAGCAGTACTTC. Its protein is CASSERDRGYNEQYF.

With respect to this clonotype: At one end the junction does not follow the germline gene, possibly because of a read error. This rearrangement joins TRBV11-3 to TRBJ1-3; D remains unclear. Germline V gene sequence: CDR1 SGHNT, CDR2 YENEEA. The CDR3 totals 14 residues. The CDR3 nucleotides are TGTGTCAGCAGCTTGTATCTGTCGTCGAACACCATGTATTTT. It specifies CVSSLYLSSNTMYF.

As to this clonotype: A single base separates this from a much larger clone, so it may be a read error. J is TRBJ2-7 and V is TRBV6-1, with TRBD1 matching over 9 bases. The trim removed 6 bases at V and 6 bases at J, leaving 15 bases unmatched. This CDR3 region has 16 residues. Germline CDR1 and CDR2: MNHNS and SASEGT. For the CDR3, the DNA is TGTGCCAGCAGGGCTCCCGGGACAGGGCCTTCGGGCGAGCAGTACTTC. This sequence encodes CASRAPGTGPSGEQYF.

The chain recombines TRBV30 with TRBJ1-1, with D maybe TRBD1 (5 bases). Trimming cost V 2 bases and J 11 bases, with 12 bases left between them. The germline CDR1 and CDR2 sequences are GTSNPN and SVGIG (reference sequence). The CDR3 loop spans 11 amino acids. CDR3 in DNA: TGTGCCTGGAGTATTGGGGGTTGGGCTTTCTTT. Protein: CAWSIGGWAFF.

Concerning this clonotype: The final CDR3 position lacks the conserved phenylalanine or tryptophan, pointing to a likely read error. This chain uses TRBV11-2 with TRBJ2-6, with 8 bases fitting TRBD2. The CDR3 totals 19 residues. Germline V gene data show CDR1 as SGHAT and CDR2 as FQNNGV. J lost 0 bases, V lost 6 bases, and 13 bases had no gene match. This CDR3 is CASSSRSTSESSGANVLTL. As DNA, the CDR3 is TGTGCCAGCAGTTCACGGTCGACTAGCGAGAGCTCTGGGGCCAACGTCCTGACTTTG.

This clonotype was observed at least ten times. V gene TRBV11-2 combines with J gene TRBJ2-7; a possible D gene is TRBD1 (5 bases). The V gene lost 5 bases and the J gene lost 6 bases, with 20 bases spanning the gap. Germline V CDR1 and CDR2: SGHAT, FQNNGV. This CDR3 is 15 amino acids long. As DNA, the CDR3 is TGTGCCAGCAGCCGAGCATTAGGGGCGCACGGCGAGCAGTACTTC. Translated, it gives CASSRALGAHGEQYF. The full variable domain, its missing parts supplied by reference TRBV11-2 and TRBJ2-7, is EAGVAQSPRYKIIEKRQSVAFWCNPISGHATLYWYQQILGQGPKLLIQFQNNGVVDDSQLPKDRFSAERLKGVDSTLKIQPAKLEDSAVYLCASSRALGAHGEQYFGPGTRLTVT.

V is TRBV6-1 and J is TRBJ2-2, with D uncertain. In germline, CDR1 is MNHNS, CDR2 SASEGT. CDR3 length: 12 amino acids. The V and J ends lost 6 bases and 2 bases respectively, with 4 bases between them. The CDR3: CASRVNTGELFF. In DNA form, the CDR3 reads TGTGCCAGCAGGGTTAACACCGGGGAGCTGTTTTTT.

Concerning this clonotype: A read error may explain this, as a much larger clone is one base away. The CDR3 DNA is TGTGCCAGCAGTTTACGGGGCGGGCTTACCACAGATACGCAGTATTTT. Translating it yields CASSLRGGLTTDTQYF. The V gene is TRBV12-3 or TRBV12-4, the J gene TRBJ2-3; perhaps D is TRBD1 or TRBD2 (5 bases each). The length of the CDR3 is 16 residues. Trimming removed 2 bases at V and 2 bases at J, with 14 bases between.

J is TRBJ2-7 and V is TRBV6-5, with TRBD1 matching over 7 bases. V dropped 0 bases and J dropped 6; count of bases not matched to a gene: 5. The germline gives CDR1 MNHEY, CDR2 SVGAGI. The CDR3 has 14 amino acids. In DNA, the CDR3 is TGTGCCAGCAGTTACTCCGAGGGGGCTCGCGAGCAGTACTTC. Residues: CASSYSEGAREQYF.

This clonotype was observed a single time. V gene TRBV7-8 combines with J gene TRBJ2-1, with D unresolved. This CDR3 has 15 amino acids. Germline V CDR1 and CDR2: SGHVS, FQNEAQ. V was cut by 9 bases and J by 1 base, with 16 bases left in between. The CDR3, as DNA: TGTGCCAGGAGTCATATAAAGGGTTCCTACAATGAGCAGTTCTTC. This sequence encodes CARSHIKGSYNEQFF.

As regards this clonotype: A much larger clonotype is one base distant, so this may be a read error. This chain uses TRBV29-1 with TRBJ2-2, with a weak D call TRBD2 (6 bases). The CDR3 has 12 residues. In germline, CDR1 is SQVTM, CDR2 ANQGSEA. The CDR3 protein is CSGLLNTGEPFF. The CDR3 bases are TGCAGTGGACTACTTAACACCGGGGAGCCGTTTTTT.

This clonotype was seen repeatedly, ten times or more. V usage is TRBV7-8 and J usage is TRBJ2-7; D is undetermined. V was clipped by 1 base and J by 4 bases, with 5 bases between them. From germline, CDR1 is SGHVS and CDR2 FQNEAQ. The CDR3 has 12 residues. CDR3 DNA sequence: TGTGCCAGCAGCTTAGAAGAGTACGAGCAGTACTTC. Encoded protein: CASSLEEYEQYF.

With regard to this clonotype: A much bigger clone sits one base away, suggesting this may be a read error. V is TRBV29-1 and J is TRBJ2-2; no clear D gene. This CDR3 is built from 12 residues. Germline-derived CDR1 and CDR2 are SQVTM and ANQGSEA. Trimming left V 1 base short and J 6 bases short, with 6 bases between. The DNA for the CDR3 is TGCAGCGTTGAAGCTGGTCCCGGGGAGCTGTTTTTT. It yields the protein CSVEAGPGELFF.

This clonotype was recorded many times. The genes are TRBV29-1 and TRBJ2-6; 7 bases are a match to TRBD2. J lost 0 bases, V lost 4 bases, and 9 bases had no gene match. CDR1 and CDR2 (germline): SQVTM, ANQGSEA. The CDR3 runs 17 residues. The CDR3 region is CSVGAASGLSGANVLTF. DNA for the CDR3: TGCAGCGTTGGGGCGGCTAGCGGACTCTCTGGGGCCAACGTCCTGACTTTC.

The V and J genes are TRBV6-5 and TRBJ1-2; 7 bases line up with TRBD1. Per germline, CDR1 MNHEY and CDR2 SVGAGI. The CDR3 loop spans 15 amino acids. Trimming removed 7 bases from V and 8 bases from J; junction bases left unmatched: 16. In DNA form, the CDR3 reads TGTGCCAGCAACGATCTAGAGGGTACAGGGGAAGGCTACACCTTC. Amino acid sequence: CASNDLEGTGEGYTF.